This TCR beta chain was identified during a study of T cells after yellow fever vaccination. The study's findings and limits: Post-booster reappearance was seen for most primary-vaccination clones (around 96% CD4, about 90% CD8).

Germline values: CDR1 GTSNPN, CDR2 SVGIG (reference sequence). The CDR3 runs to 13 residues. V shed 3 bases and J shed 1 base, with 9 bases lying between them. This clonotype was counted only a few times. What it binds is not known. Template switching by 5'RACE produced TCR cDNA, adding a universal primer site and UMIs. TCRdb re-analysed the 5' RACE reads in MiXCR, keeping a single row per CDR3 protein. Altogether 340,000 or so distinct CDR3 sequences are present, around 13% being singletons, with the ten largest covering about 3%. The receptor comes from a man aged 18-30 years who received the YFV17D yellow fever vaccine. This sample comprised CD4+ T cells sorted from PBMCs, obtained 15 days after the yellow fever booster vaccination. This chain joins TRBV30 and TRBJ1-2; D unclear. The CDR3 DNA reads TGTGCCTGGAGCACCGGACTTAACTATGGCTACACCTTC. It encodes CAWSTGLNYGYTF.